Only a few counts were recorded for the clone carrying this T cell receptor (beta chain). The data derive from a study of beta chain features in type 1 diabetes. The V and J ends lost 5 bases and 0 bases respectively, with 14 bases between them. The germline V gene has CDR1 LGHNA and CDR2 YSLEER. This CDR3 is built from 17 residues. The sequenced template was cDNA made from the entire isolated RNA. TCRdb keeps only in-frame clones here, not all; method: immunoSEQ multiplex PCR. The data hold about 240,000 clones, with less than 35% observed a single time. The rearrangement joins TRBV4-3 to TRBJ2-6; D perhaps matches TRBD2 (5 bases). Sequencing was performed on central memory CD4+ T cells from blood. This clonotype originated in a man aged 25-45 years in good health. CDR3: CASSRTRGNSGANVLTF. The CDR3, as DNA: TGCGCCAGCAGCAGAACGAGAGGGAACTCTGGGGCCAACGTCCTGACTTTC.